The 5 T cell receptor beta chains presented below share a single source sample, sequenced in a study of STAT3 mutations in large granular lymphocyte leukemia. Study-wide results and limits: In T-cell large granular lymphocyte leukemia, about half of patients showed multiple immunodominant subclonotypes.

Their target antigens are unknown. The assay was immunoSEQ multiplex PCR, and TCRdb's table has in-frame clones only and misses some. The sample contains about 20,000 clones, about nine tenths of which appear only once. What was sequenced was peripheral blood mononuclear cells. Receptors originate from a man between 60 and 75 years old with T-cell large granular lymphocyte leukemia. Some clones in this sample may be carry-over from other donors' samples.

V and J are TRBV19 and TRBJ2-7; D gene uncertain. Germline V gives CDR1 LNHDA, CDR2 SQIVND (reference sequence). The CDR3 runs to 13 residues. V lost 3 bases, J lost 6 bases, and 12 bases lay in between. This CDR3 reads CASSIQISSEQYF. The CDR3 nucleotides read TGTGCCAGTAGTATTCAAATCAGTAGCGAGCAGTACTTC. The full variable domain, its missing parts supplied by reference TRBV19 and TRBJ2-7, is DGGITQSPKYLFRKEGQNVTLSCEQNLNHDAMYWYRQDPGQGLRLIYYSQIVNDFQKGDIAEGYSVSREKKESFPLTVTSAQKNPTAFYLCASSIQISSEQYFGPGTRLTVT.

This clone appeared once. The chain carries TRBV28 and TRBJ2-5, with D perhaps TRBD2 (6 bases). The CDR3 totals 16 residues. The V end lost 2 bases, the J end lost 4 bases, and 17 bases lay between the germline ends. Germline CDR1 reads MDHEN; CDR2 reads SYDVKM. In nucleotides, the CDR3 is TGTGCCAGCAGTTTAGGGTTGGGGGGTAGCGTAGAGACCCAGTACTTC. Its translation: CASSLGLGGSVETQYF.

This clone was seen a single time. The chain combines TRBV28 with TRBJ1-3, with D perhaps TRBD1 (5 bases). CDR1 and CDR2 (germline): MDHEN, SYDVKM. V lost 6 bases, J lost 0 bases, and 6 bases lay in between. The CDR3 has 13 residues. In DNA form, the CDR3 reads TGTGCCAGCAGGGGGCCCTCTGGAAACACCATATATTTT. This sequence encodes CASRGPSGNTIYF.

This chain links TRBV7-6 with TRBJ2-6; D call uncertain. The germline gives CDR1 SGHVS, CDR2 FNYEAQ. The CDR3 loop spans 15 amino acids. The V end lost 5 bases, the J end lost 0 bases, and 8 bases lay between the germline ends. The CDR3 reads CASSGLFSGANVLTF. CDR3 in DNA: TGTGCCAGCAGCGGGCTATTCTCTGGGGCCAACGTCCTGACTTTC.

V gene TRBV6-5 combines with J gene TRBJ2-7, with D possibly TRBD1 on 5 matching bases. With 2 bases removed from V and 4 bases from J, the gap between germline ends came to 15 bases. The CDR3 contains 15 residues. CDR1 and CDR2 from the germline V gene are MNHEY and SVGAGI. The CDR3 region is CASSYQQGVGYEQYF. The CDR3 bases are TGTGCCAGCAGTTACCAGCAAGGGGTAGGGTACGAGCAGTACTTC.